The rows below give T cell receptor beta chains drawn from one sample of a study of T-cell reconstitution after alpha-beta-depleted transplantation in children. MiXCR, applied by TCRdb to the PCR reads, yields one record per CDR3 protein. The repertoire includes some 300,000 distinct CDR3 sequences, just over 7.5% of them detected once, and 9.1% sits in the top ten. Sequenced here: peripheral blood, sampled 360 days after TCRalphabeta/CD19-depleted stem cell transplant. These receptors came from a female patient aged 2 to 10 who had a stem cell transplant for Fanconi anemia, so the T cells may come from the graft donor. The conserved cysteine and the conserved F or W are not part of the CDR3 here. The order of the fields is CDR3 protein, J gene, V gene.

CDR3 protein: ASTRGYGNTIY
J gene: TRBJ1-3
V gene: TRBV9

CDR3 protein: ASSSRGTSSYEQY
J gene: TRBJ2-7
V gene: TRBV5-1

CDR3 protein: SANLPGETQY
J gene: TRBJ2-5
V gene: TRBV20-1

CDR3 protein: ASSLTGDANTGELF
J gene: TRBJ2-2
V gene: TRBV5-1

CDR3 protein: ASIVHQRGSTGELF
J gene: TRBJ2-2
V gene: TRBV11-2

CDR3 protein: ASSPPPGSEQF
J gene: TRBJ2-1
V gene: TRBV18

CDR3 protein: ASSTRTGFRNEQF
J gene: TRBJ2-1
V gene: TRBV12-3/TRBV12-4

CDR3 protein: ASSQETSGGAYNEQF
J gene: TRBJ2-1
V gene: TRBV4-3

CDR3 protein: SARDKRGTEAF
J gene: TRBJ1-1
V gene: TRBV20-1

CDR3 protein: ASSAGTGGSETQY
J gene: TRBJ2-5
V gene: TRBV5-1

CDR3 protein: ASSLGWGGYGYT
J gene: TRBJ1-2
V gene: TRBV7-2

CDR3 protein: ASSYSHTEAF
J gene: TRBJ1-1
V gene: TRBV6-6

CDR3 protein: ASSQERGDNEQF
J gene: TRBJ2-1
V gene: TRBV4-1

CDR3 protein: ASSNVGTEAF
J gene: TRBJ1-1
V gene: TRBV28

CDR3 protein: ASSLAGGRDSTDTQY
J gene: TRBJ2-3
V gene: TRBV7-3

CDR3 protein: SAKRTPGKDQPQH
J gene: TRBJ1-5
V gene: TRBV20-1

CDR3 protein: ASSQPLTSGGDEQF
J gene: TRBJ2-1
V gene: TRBV7-8

CDR3 protein: ASSFHQGGYGYT
J gene: TRBJ1-2
V gene: TRBV4-3

CDR3 protein: SAQTGGQETQY
J gene: TRBJ2-5
V gene: TRBV20-1

CDR3 protein: SARFLGEQF
J gene: TRBJ2-1
V gene: TRBV20-1

CDR3 protein: ASSLASGGEENEQF
J gene: TRBJ2-1
V gene: TRBV7-6

CDR3 protein: ASSLKAYGYT
J gene: TRBJ1-2
V gene: TRBV19

CDR3 protein: ASSYLLAGVFGANEQF
J gene: TRBJ2-1
V gene: TRBV6-5

CDR3 protein: ASSYSASSYNEQF
J gene: TRBJ2-1
V gene: TRBV6-2/TRBV6-3

CDR3 protein: ASSVGQPQETQY
J gene: TRBJ2-5
V gene: TRBV9

CDR3 protein: ASSEAPSLLH
J gene: TRBJ1-6
V gene: TRBV2

CDR3 protein: ASSLEAVSSYNEQF
J gene: TRBJ2-1
V gene: TRBV7-6

CDR3 protein: ASSKGRVDTGELF
J gene: TRBJ2-2
V gene: TRBV6-2/TRBV6-3

CDR3 protein: ASSAWGQGGPNEQF
J gene: TRBJ2-1
V gene: TRBV14

CDR3 protein: ASSLKDRGLGETQY
J gene: TRBJ2-5
V gene: TRBV5-1

CDR3 protein: ASSLAEPSYNEQF
J gene: TRBJ2-1
V gene: TRBV5-1

CDR3 protein: SARARVRVYNEQF
J gene: TRBJ2-1
V gene: TRBV20-1

CDR3 protein: ASSFASNTEAF
J gene: TRBJ1-1
V gene: TRBV7-8

CDR3 protein: ASSSTGGWYGYT
J gene: TRBJ1-2
V gene: TRBV5-6

CDR3 protein: ASSFFYGTGEQY
J gene: TRBJ2-7
V gene: TRBV27

CDR3 protein: ASSPRTGGRSSEQF
J gene: TRBJ2-1
V gene: TRBV7-3

CDR3 protein: ASSPSRDRNEQY
J gene: TRBJ2-7
V gene: TRBV7-8

CDR3 protein: SARETRGSYEQY
J gene: TRBJ2-7
V gene: TRBV20-1

CDR3 protein: ASPGAGSETQY
J gene: TRBJ2-5
V gene: TRBV5-1

CDR3 protein: ASSLTGADEQF
J gene: TRBJ2-1
V gene: TRBV5-1

CDR3 protein: SVEAGNTIY
J gene: TRBJ1-3
V gene: TRBV29-1

CDR3 protein: ASSQDPSGGLREQF
J gene: TRBJ2-1
V gene: TRBV3-1

CDR3 protein: SVGGGQGLEQY
J gene: TRBJ2-7
V gene: TRBV29-1

CDR3 protein: ASSPGQGIVLT
J gene: TRBJ2-6
V gene: TRBV4-2

CDR3 protein: ASSPTIPGETQY
J gene: TRBJ2-5
V gene: TRBV4-3

CDR3 protein: ASRPGLAGDTQY
J gene: TRBJ2-3
V gene: TRBV27

CDR3 protein: ASSLPPRTSSQETQY
J gene: TRBJ2-5
V gene: TRBV5-6